A single sample is the source of the 17 T cell receptor beta chains below, sequenced in a study of T-cell reconstitution after alpha-beta-depleted transplantation in children. Preparation of the TCRbeta library involved a method that used unique molecular identifiers. A single record per CDR3 protein comes from TCRdb applying MiXCR to the PCR reads. The sample has 530,000 or so distinct CDR3 sequences, about a quarter seen once. This specimen was PBMCs, taken before TCRalphabeta/CD19-depleted stem cell transplant. The receptors were sampled from a boy younger than two with Wiskott-Aldrich syndrome, due to receive a stem cell transplant.

The V call is TRBV10-3, the J call TRBJ2-1; the match to TRBD2 covers 11 bases. Germline V gives CDR1 ENHRY, CDR2 SYGVKD. Trimming at V came to 8 bases and at J to 10 bases, leaving 10 bases not matched to a gene. This CDR3 comprises 14 residues. The CDR3 here is CAIEDSGRASEQFF. DNA of the CDR3: TGTGCCATCGAAGATAGCGGGAGGGCCTCGGAGCAGTTCTTC.

The chain employs TRBV2 and TRBJ2-3; 13 nucleotides align to TRBD2. The germline V gene has CDR1 SNHLY and CDR2 FYNNEI. The J segment lost 2 bases and the V segment lost 8 bases, leaving 4 bases of the junction unmatched. The CDR3 length is 15 residues. Here the CDR3 reads CASGGTSGDTDTQYF. The CDR3 nucleotides are TGTGCCAGCGGCGGGACTAGCGGGGACACAGATACGCAGTATTTT.

A few counts support this clonotype. V and J are TRBV11-2 and TRBJ1-4; maybe TRBD1 (6 bases). From germline, CDR1 is SGHAT and CDR2 FQNNGV. This CDR3 has 14 residues. The ends were cut back, 5 bases at V and 8 bases at J, with 15 bases in the middle. Here the CDR3 DNA reads TGTGCCAGCAGCCCGACGGGGGCGGAGGAAAAACTGTTTTTT. Amino acids: CASSPTGAEEKLFF.

The V call is TRBV20-1, the J call TRBJ1-2; no clear D gene. Trimming took off 5 bases at V and 8 bases at J, with 18 bases between the two ends. CDR3 length: 13 residues. The germline V gene encodes CDR1 DFQATT and CDR2 SNEGSKA (reference sequence). CDR3 sequence: CSAGGHADGGYTF. The CDR3 region has the DNA TGCAGTGCTGGCGGTCACGCCGATGGGGGCTACACCTTC.

The chain has TRBV5-1 and TRBJ1-2, with TRBD1 matching over 7 bases. V dropped 5 bases and J dropped 5; count of bases not matched to a gene: 15. The CDR3 is 16 amino acids. Germline V gene lookup returns CDR1 SGHRS and CDR2 YFSETQ. The chain's CDR3 is CASRHVTGQNSYGYTF. CDR3 nucleotide sequence: TGCGCCAGCAGGCATGTGACGGGACAGAACTCTTATGGCTACACCTTC.

CDR3 protein: CASSEDRRANEKLFF. The DNA for the CDR3 is TGTGCCAGCAGCGAAGACAGGAGGGCTAATGAAAAACTGTTTTTT. The chain links TRBV7-9 to TRBJ1-4, with a possible D match to TRBD1 (6 bases). The CDR3 has 15 amino acids. V gave up 5 bases and J gave up 3 bases, with 13 bases separating them. Germline assignment: CDR1 SEHNR and CDR2 FQNEAQ (reference sequence).

This clonotype was found a few times. This chain links TRBV5-1 with TRBJ2-1; the D is unclear. The CDR3 totals 15 residues. V lost 0 bases and J 8 bases, leaving 15 bases between the germline ends. Germline V gives CDR1 SGHRS, CDR2 YFSETQ. The CDR3, as DNA: TGCGCCAGCAGCTTGGAACGGATCCCGGGCGATGAGCAGTTCTTC. Encoded protein: CASSLERIPGDEQFF.

This clonotype was counted between two and nine times. J is TRBJ1-2 and V is TRBV14, with 7 bases matching TRBD1. CDR3 length equals 13 residues. Germline CDR1 and CDR2: SGHDN and FVKESK. The V segment lost 0 bases and the J segment 6 bases; nucleotides outside the gene matches: 1. The CDR3 reads CASSQDRGDGYTF. The CDR3 DNA is TGTGCCAGCAGCCAAGACAGGGGGGATGGCTACACCTTC.

The chain combines TRBV28 with TRBJ2-1; D remains unclear. The CDR3 covers 12 residues. V shed 7 bases and J shed 6 bases, with 10 bases lying between them. Germline loops: CDR1 MDHEN, CDR2 SYDVKM. The CDR3 region is CASISRRNEQFF. The CDR3 nucleotides are TGTGCCAGCATTTCGCGACGCAATGAGCAGTTCTTC.

This clonotype showed up just a few times. The rearrangement links TRBV15 to TRBJ2-5, with D hard to call. The CDR3 is made up of 13 amino acids. The V end was cut by 0 bases, the J end by 7 bases, with 9 bases between. The V gene's germline CDR1 is LNHNV and CDR2 YYDKDF (reference sequence). As DNA, the CDR3 is TGTGCCACCAGCAGAGACAGGAAGGGGACCCAGTACTTC. Amino acids: CATSRDRKGTQYF.

This clonotype was seen a few times. The chain has TRBV5-1 and TRBJ2-1; 7 bases map to TRBD2. The ends lost 0 bases at V and 2 bases at J; junction bases unmatched: 5. The length of the CDR3 is 16 residues. Germline lookup yields CDR1 SGHRS and CDR2 YFSETQ. The CDR3 region is CASSLDLGGTYNEQFF. CDR3 sequence (DNA): TGCGCCAGCAGCTTGGACCTGGGGGGGACCTACAATGAGCAGTTCTTC.

This chain joins TRBV7-2 and TRBJ2-7; TRBD2 matches at 8 bases. The V and J ends lost 7 bases and 2 bases, in that order; junction bases with no gene match: 7. The CDR3 has 14 amino acids. Germline CDR1 is SGHTA and CDR2 is FQGNSA. CDR3 DNA: TGTGCCAGCAAAAGGCGGGAGGTCCCCTACGAGCAGTACTTC. This encodes CASKRREVPYEQYF.

The chain has TRBV20-1 and TRBJ2-2; no definite D call. Per germline, CDR1 DFQATT and CDR2 SNEGSKA (reference sequence). The V end lost 1 base, the J end lost 0 bases, and 12 bases lay between the germline ends. CDR3 length: 16 amino acids. CDR3 loop: CSARVQTTPNTGELFF. In DNA, the CDR3 is TGCAGTGCTAGAGTACAGACAACTCCGAACACCGGGGAGCTGTTTTTT.

This chain connects TRBV9 to TRBJ2-5; a weak D match, TRBD2 (7 bases). Trimming cost V 6 bases and J 2 bases, with 14 bases left between them. The CDR3 runs 14 residues. Per the germline V gene, CDR1 is SGDLS and CDR2 is YYNGEE. This CDR3 is CASTVGGRQETQYF. In DNA form, the CDR3 reads TGTGCCAGCACCGTCGGGGGGCGGCAAGAGACCCAGTACTTC.

The chain combines TRBV20-1 with TRBJ2-1, with D unclear. V gave up 4 bases and J gave up 6 bases, with 10 bases separating them. Germline CDR1 is DFQATT and CDR2 is SNEGSKA (reference sequence). This CDR3 is 12 amino acids long. CDR3 in amino acids: CSATQVSNEQFF. The CDR3 nucleotides read TGCAGTGCTACCCAGGTCAGCAATGAGCAGTTCTTC.

The rearrangement uses TRBV4-1 and TRBJ1-1; D is unclear. V was pared by 0 bases and J by 4 bases, with 15 bases between. This CDR3 has 16 residues. Germline V gene lookup returns CDR1 MGHRA and CDR2 YSYEKL. CDR3 coding DNA: TGCGCCAGCAGCCAAGAAGGAGGCCAAGTGGGCACTGAAGCTTTCTTT. Translation gives CASSQEGGQVGTEAFF.

This clonotype was detected only a few times. The chain recombines TRBV20-1 with TRBJ2-5; D gene ambiguous. Germline CDR1 is DFQATT and CDR2 is SNEGSKA (reference sequence). Trimming removed 5 bases from V and 5 bases from J, with 9 bases in between. CDR3 size: 11 residues. The CDR3 here is CSAQDGETQYF. As DNA, the CDR3 is TGCAGTGCTCAAGATGGGGAGACCCAGTACTTC.